This T cell receptor (beta chain) was sequenced in a study of blood T cell repertoires in COVID-19. The overall study: Samples came from the United States, Italy and Spain, spanning acute and convalescent COVID-19. In each case, the material was cDNA or gDNA derived from T cells, B-cell-depleted T cells, or PBMCs.

Per the original data handling: Reference gene primer amplification in the assay estimated nucleated cell counts. The table came from immunoSEQ multiplex PCR; TCRdb's copy has only in-frame clones and leaves some out. The V and J calls and the clone size are those of that table, but D and trimming were determined from the DNA. The sample records some 270,000 clones, 80% to 90% being singletons. CDR3 length equals 15 residues. Germline CDR1 and CDR2: PRHDT and FYEKMQ (reference sequence). V lost 4 bases, J lost 5 bases, and 6 bases stayed unmatched. The clonotype was recovered from a woman in her 40s who had recovered from COVID-19. The chain has TRBV13 and TRBJ2-5; 11 positions match TRBD2. Specimen: peripheral blood. Here the CDR3 reads CASSSSGTSGETQYF. The DNA for the CDR3 is TGTGCCAGCAGCTCCTCCGGGACTAGCGGTGAGACCCAGTACTTC.